This T cell receptor beta chain emerged from a study of cytomegalovirus exposure and HLA in healthy donors. Study details: Approximately 85 million unique TCRs from HLA-typed donors were held in an early data release. Study-level points and caveats: Among TCR beta chains of equal frequency, HLA-associated ones were more clonally expanded in a later analysis.

As concerns this clone: Its matching antigen is unknown.

Primers included in the PCR were 60 Vbeta and 13 Jbeta primers. Method: immunoSEQ multiplex PCR; TCRdb's copy keeps in-frame clones and lacks some. The sample records 150,000 to 250,000 clones, 60% to 85% being singletons. From germline, CDR1 is SGHDT and CDR2 YYEEEE. This CDR3 has 14 residues. The V end lost 0 bases, the J end lost 10 bases, and 13 bases lay between the germline ends. The source is a girl aged 10 to 17 in good health and CMV-seropositive. The sample taken for sequencing was PBMCs. The chain has TRBV5-6 and TRBJ2-2; D not resolved. CDR3 amino acids: CASSLVYSPMELFF. The CDR3, as DNA: TGTGCCAGCAGCTTGGTATACAGTCCAATGGAGCTGTTTTTT.